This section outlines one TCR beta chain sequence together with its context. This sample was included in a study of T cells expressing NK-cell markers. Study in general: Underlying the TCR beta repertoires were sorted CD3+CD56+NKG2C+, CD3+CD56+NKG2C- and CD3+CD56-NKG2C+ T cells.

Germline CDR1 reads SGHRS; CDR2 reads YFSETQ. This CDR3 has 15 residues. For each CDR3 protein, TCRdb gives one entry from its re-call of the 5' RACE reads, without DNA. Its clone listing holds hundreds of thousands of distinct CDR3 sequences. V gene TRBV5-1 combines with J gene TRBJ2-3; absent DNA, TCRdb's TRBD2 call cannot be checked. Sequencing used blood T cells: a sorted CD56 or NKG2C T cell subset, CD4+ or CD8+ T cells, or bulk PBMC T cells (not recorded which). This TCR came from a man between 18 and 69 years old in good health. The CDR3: CASSFSTSRPDTQYF.